Below are 4 T cell receptor beta chains sequenced from a single sample in a study of T cell responses to AZD1222 COVID-19 vaccine (dated by TCRdb to the early 2020s). Taken with the paper, the label for time point translates to: baseline before first vaccination. The library relied on the immunoSEQ multiplex PCR assay. In its TCRdb copy, this immuneACCESS table keeps in-frame sequences only and misses some clones. Where compared with another copy, unresolved V genes explain less than half of these, and the others have no known cause. This sample gives roughly 150,000 clones in total; approximately 90% of them show up just once. Roughly 2.1% of the sample is held by the ten biggest clonotypes. The sample consisted of peripheral blood, taken on day 0 of AZD1222 vaccination. These receptor sequences come from an adult in good health.

This clone has a handful of counts. The gene calls are TRBV6-1 and TRBJ2-7, with D tentatively TRBD1 or TRBD2 (5 bases each). The CDR3 runs 15 residues. Germline CDR1 reads MNHNS; CDR2 reads SASEGT. The V end was cut by 1 base, the J end by 0 bases, with 10 bases between. The CDR3, as DNA: TGTGCCAGCAGTGAAGATGGGGGTAGCTCCTACGAGCAGTACTTC. This encodes CASSEDGGSSYEQYF.

This clone was counted only a few times. The V gene is TRBV19, the J gene TRBJ2-7, with D possibly TRBD2 on 6 matching bases. CDR3 length: 14 amino acids. The V end lost 5 bases, the J end lost 6 bases, and 17 bases lay between the germline ends. CDR1 is LNHDA and CDR2 is SQIVND in the germline V gene (reference sequence). CDR3 sequence (DNA): TGTGCCAGTAGTCCCTCCCCGGGACTCGGCGAGCAGTACTTC. It yields the protein CASSPSPGLGEQYF.

Worth noting for this clone: Relative to the germline gene, one junction end is altered; a read error may explain this. The chain has TRBV7-7 and TRBJ2-1; 8 bases fit TRBD2. Per the germline V gene, CDR1 is SSHAT and CDR2 is FNYEAQ (reference sequence). This CDR3 spans 15 amino acids. CDR3 in amino acids: CASSLGVAGYNEQFF. The CDR3 nucleotides are TGTGCTAGCAGCTTAGGAGTAGCGGGATACAATGAGCAGTTCTTC.

The chain uses TRBV11-3 and TRBJ2-7; D is uncertain. This CDR3 has 12 amino acids. V was shortened by 5 bases and J by 0 bases, with 5 bases between the two germline ends. CDR1 and CDR2 (germline): SGHNT, YENEEA. CDR3 residues: CASSPSSYEQYF. CDR3 nucleotide sequence: TGTGCCAGCAGCCCCAGCTCCTACGAGCAGTACTTC.